The present TCR beta chain was sequenced within a study of shared T cell receptors in the human thymus (dated by TCRdb to about 2021). In terms of the full investigation: The study investigated the way shared, self-reactive T-cell receptor alpha chains are produced in the human thymus.

The library was produced with the immunoSEQ multiplex PCR assay. Not all clones reach the TCRdb copy of this immuneACCESS table, which keeps in-frame sequences only. Checked studies attribute under half of the gap to unresolved V genes and leave the rest unexplained. Here the sample has 700,000 or so clones; 80% to 90% occur a single time. Of the sample, about 0.011% is held by the ten largest clones. The germline ends are 23 bases apart after V is trimmed by 5 bases and J by 4 bases. CDR1 and CDR2, looked up from the germline V gene, are SGHTA and FQGNSA. The CDR3 runs 17 residues from the cysteine to the phenylalanine. Just CDR3 DNA is preserved here, 51 bases in frame from base 1. This clone was detected only once. Its antigen is currently not known. The record has no base qualities; no much larger clone is one base away. These data are also associated with another study on human thymus T cells. The second investigation adds: The donors were immunologically healthy infants in Finland who had open corrective cardiac surgery for congenital heart defects. The thymus tissue came from surgical resects taken out during corrective cardiac surgery. Both the thymic and the peripheral blood repertoires appeared to show biased V and J gene segment usage. The related research reported highly overlapping thymic TCR repertoires among unrelated individuals. The study characterized TCR alpha and beta repertoires from under ten infant thymus samples and a few related peripheral blood samples. Donor ages ranging from about 7 to 250 days were recorded, and a handful of male and two female infants were included in the cohort. Thymocytes were mechanically released from the tissue and were stored as pellets of about 9.5-31 million cells at -70 degrees C. A QIAsymphony instrument was used to extract genomic DNA from the frozen cell pellets. The immunoSEQ multiplex PCR assay was used to amplify the TCRB and TCRAD loci from a standardized quantity of quality-controlled genomic DNA. The amplicons spanned the V(D)J region and were long enough to cover the CDR3 and allow V and J genes to be identified. Amplicon sequencing was performed on an Illumina platform through the commercial immunoSEQ service. Primer bias and sequencing errors were corrected using previously described methods, and TCRAD and TCRB definitions followed the IMGT database. Repertoires were analysed with immunoSEQ Analyzer 3.0 and VDJTools, covering basic statistics, V/J segment usage, diversity estimates, rarefaction and pairwise overlap. Diversity was estimated using the Chao1, ChaoE, Efron-Thisted, Shannon and inverse Simpson indices, and was also estimated on datasets down-sampled to the size of the smallest sample. Repertoire overlap used strict matching of CDR3 nucleotide sequence, V gene and J gene, with Jaccard-based multidimensional scaling clustering. On average, roughly 800,000 unique TCRB clonotypes were obtained from thymus samples, compared with 70,000 to 100,000 from blood samples.

The receptor was isolated from a girl in the first two years of life with a congenital heart defect. Donor details come from another sample of the same person, matched by shared clones. Source material: thymocytes. Recombination linked TRBV7-2 to TRBJ1-1, with TRBD1 tentatively as D gene (6 bases match). The DNA reads TGTGCCAGCAGCCTACCCCGGACAGCAGGGGCGGCCACTGAAGCTTTCTTT. Translated, this is CASSLPRTAGAATEAFF. The full variable domain, completed from the reference TRBV7-2 and TRBJ1-1 proteins outside the CDR3, reads GAGVSQSPSNKVTEKGKDVELRCDPISGHTALYWYRQSLGQGLEFLIYFQGNSAPDKSGLPSDRFSAERTGGSVSTLTIQRTQQEDSAVYLCASSLPRTAGAATEAFFGQGTRLTVV.